A selection of T cell receptor beta chains follows, all from one sample in a study of identical twins. TCRdb re-called the 5' RACE reads through MiXCR, storing one row per CDR3 protein. The repertoire holds 350,000 or so distinct CDR3 sequences, around 9.7% seen once, with approximately 8.9% in the top ten. Sequenced sample: naive T cells sorted from blood. The source is a woman in her 50s in good health. CDR3s include the opening cysteine and the closing phenylalanine or tryptophan. The D gene is left open where the match is weak. The size field is filled for only some rows; it gives once, few, many or a size class.

CDR3	DNA	V	D	size	J
CSLGGAPQEQFF	TGCAGCCTTGGGGGGGCTCCCCAAGAGCAGTTCTTC	TRBV29-1	-	many	TRBJ2-1
CSARGGTYNEQFF	TGCAGTGCTAGAGGGGGAACCTACAATGAGCAGTTCTTC	TRBV20-1	-	many	TRBJ2-1
CASSRNPRQGANTEAFF	TGTGCCAGCAGCCGTAACCCCAGACAGGGGGCGAACACTGAAGCTTTCTTT	TRBV12-3/TRBV12-4	TRBD1	-	TRBJ1-1
CATSPPGTSDEQFF	TGTGCCACCAGTCCCCCCGGGACTAGCGATGAGCAGTTCTTC	TRBV15	TRBD2	-	TRBJ2-1
CASSPRVLAANTGELFF	TGTGCCAGCAGCCCCCGGGTTCTAGCGGCGAACACCGGGGAGCTGTTTTTT	TRBV3-1	TRBD2	many	TRBJ2-2
CASSQAGSNYGYTF	TGCGCCAGCAGCCAGGCGGGGAGTAACTATGGCTACACCTTC	TRBV4-1	-	few	TRBJ1-2
CASSRTRGDTEAFF	TGCGCCAGCAGTCGGACCCGGGGGGACACTGAAGCTTTCTTT	TRBV5-1	-	many	TRBJ1-1
CASSLGRDSANLDIQYF	TGTGCCAGCAGCTTAGGTCGAGATAGCGCGAATTTAGACATTCAGTACTTC	TRBV11-2	-	many	TRBJ2-4
CASSLGGFGKLFF	TGTGCCAGCAGTTTAGGAGGGTTCGGAAAACTGTTTTTT	TRBV12-3/TRBV12-4	-	few	TRBJ1-4
CAISEREVLGELFF	TGTGCCATCAGTGAGCGGGAGGTACTCGGGGAGCTGTTTTTT	TRBV10-3	TRBD2	-	TRBJ2-2
CASRKTVLETQYF	TGTGCCAGCAGAAAGACAGTTTTGGAGACCCAGTACTTC	TRBV6-2/TRBV6-3	-	-	TRBJ2-5
CATSDRPRGTKNTEAFF	TGTGCCACCAGTGACCGACCCCGGGGGACAAAGAACACTGAAGCTTTCTTT	TRBV24-1	-	many	TRBJ1-1
CASSLVQGTGELFF	TGTGCCAGCAGCTTAGTTCAGGGCACCGGGGAGCTGTTTTTT	TRBV7-2	-	-	TRBJ2-2
CASSLGWGAYNEQFF	TGCGCCAGCAGCTTGGGGTGGGGCGCCTACAATGAGCAGTTCTTC	TRBV5-1	-	many	TRBJ2-1
CASSFRGLAGTNTGELFF	TGTGCCAGCAGTTTTAGGGGACTAGCGGGAACGAACACCGGGGAGCTGTTTTTT	TRBV12-3/TRBV12-4	TRBD2	many	TRBJ2-2
CASSLRLAAITDEQFF	TGTGCCAGCAGCTTGCGACTAGCGGCGATTACGGATGAGCAGTTCTTC	TRBV7-9	TRBD2	few	TRBJ2-1
CASSLDWASGRGTDTQYF	TGTGCCAGCAGCTTGGATTGGGCTAGCGGGCGGGGAACAGATACGCAGTATTTT	TRBV5-6	TRBD2	few	TRBJ2-3
CASSLLPGQGNTEAFF	TGTGCCAGCAGTTTATTACCGGGACAGGGTAACACTGAAGCTTTCTTT	TRBV27	TRBD1	-	TRBJ1-1
CSVEEEEGRTSTDTQYF	TGCAGCGTTGAAGAGGAGGAGGGGCGGACTAGCACAGATACGCAGTATTTT	TRBV29-1	-	many	TRBJ2-3
CSAQDTEAFF	TGCAGTGCCCAGGACACTGAAGCTTTCTTT	TRBV20-1	-	-	TRBJ1-1
CASSPPGVPSNTGELFF	TGCGCCAGCAGCCCCCCAGGAGTGCCGTCGAACACCGGGGAGCTGTTTTTT	TRBV5-1	-	few	TRBJ2-2
CASSLDMSLAGGIYEQYF	TGTGCCAGCAGCTTAGATATGTCCCTAGCGGGAGGAATATACGAGCAGTACTTC	TRBV11-2	TRBD2	few	TRBJ2-7
CASSPHGAVDEQFF	TGTGCCAGCAGCCCCCATGGAGCGGTGGATGAGCAGTTCTTC	TRBV7-8	-	-	TRBJ2-1
CATSRDGGRETQYF	TGTGCCACCAGCAGAGATGGAGGGAGGGAGACCCAGTACTTC	TRBV15	-	few	TRBJ2-5
CASSLRVAAIVETQYF	TGTGCCAGCAGCCTCCGAGTTGCGGCCATCGTTGAGACCCAGTACTTC	TRBV12-3/TRBV12-4	-	-	TRBJ2-5